This T cell receptor (beta chain) was sequenced during a study of T cell changes during pregnancy in multiple sclerosis. The CDR3 totals 17 residues. V was clipped by 7 bases and J by 4 bases, with 25 bases between them. CDR1 and CDR2 (germline): LNHDA, SQIVND (reference sequence). Here immunoSEQ multiplex PCR was the method, and the copy in TCRdb shows in-frame clones only, minus some. The sample lists about 80,000 clones, about 92% seen once, with over 1.3% in the top ten. V is TRBV19 and J is TRBJ1-1, with D tentatively TRBD1 (5 bases). The sample was peripheral blood, taken before pregnancy. The clonotype comes from a female donor with multiple sclerosis, enrolled in a pregnancy study. The chain's CDR3 is CASILSSGAAGGTEAFF. As DNA, the CDR3 is TGTGCCAGTATACTTTCATCTGGGGCAGCCGGGGGCACTGAAGCTTTCTTT.